The clone carrying this TCR beta chain was detected many times. Its matching antigen is unknown. This CDR3 has 15 residues. Germline lookup yields CDR1 MNHEY and CDR2 SVGEGT. V dropped 6 bases and J dropped 4; count of bases not matched to a gene: 8. For donors with ophthalmopathy, the disease showed moderate-to-severe activity, reached CAS ≥3 and NOSPECS ≥4, and had lasted under 3 months. PBMCs had their origin in fresh peripheral blood (approximately 10 ml). This sample is part of a study of Graves' ophthalmopathy and Graves' hyperthyroidism. RNA transcripts were the source from which TCR beta CDR3 regions were amplified. HTBI-primed first-round RT-PCR preceded second-round multiplex PCR. MiXCR, run by TCRdb on the multiplex PCR reads, gives a single entry per CDR3 protein. The repertoire consists of 200,000 to 250,000 distinct CDR3 sequences, with 25% to 30% occurring once and the leading ten covering 9.1%.

Study findings and constraints: Most clonotypes expanded in thyroid above 0.001 frequency were present in blood too. Classification of ophthalmopathy versus stable hyperthyroidism by a 13-signature model yielded around 90% sensitivity and approximately 79% specificity.

The chain recombines TRBV6-2 or TRBV6-3 with TRBJ2-7, with 11 bases fitting TRBD2. The TCR originated in a man aged 50 or older with Graves' ophthalmopathy. Sequencing input: peripheral blood. The CDR3 DNA reads TGTGCCAGCAGCCCGACGGGACTAGCGGCTTACGAGCAGTACTTC. Translated: CASSPTGLAAYEQYF.